The 23 T cell receptor beta chains below were found in one sample sequenced in a study of cytomegalovirus exposure and HLA in healthy donors. Profiled with immunoSEQ multiplex PCR; TCRdb holds only in-frame clones, not every one. Of 120,000 or so clones listed, about 96% are singletons. The sample comprised PBMCs. These receptors came from a man younger than 35 in good health and CMV-seronegative.

The chain combines TRBV9 with TRBJ1-4, with 7 bases identical to TRBD1. Unmatched junction bases numbered 2, after V lost 0 bases and J lost 3 bases. Germline values: CDR1 SGDLS, CDR2 YYNGEE. The length of the CDR3 is 15 residues. The DNA for the CDR3 is TGTGCCAGCAGCGTAGAGGGGGCGGCTAATGAAAAACTGTTTTTT. Its translation is CASSVEGAANEKLFF.

CDR3 in DNA: TGTGCCAGCAGCCCCACTTCCGGGGAACCCTACAATGAGCAGTTCTTC. This codes for CASSPTSGEPYNEQFF. V gene TRBV11-2 combines with J gene TRBJ2-1; a possible D gene is TRBD2 (5 bases). Germline V gene lookup returns CDR1 SGHAT and CDR2 FQNNGV. The CDR3 is 16 residues long. Between the trimmed V and J ends, which lost 5 bases and 2 bases, there was a span of 16 bases.

The chain uses TRBV30 and TRBJ1-2; D may be TRBD1 (5 bases). The V gene lost 2 bases and the J gene lost 5 bases, with 15 bases spanning the gap. The germline V gene has CDR1 GTSNPN and CDR2 SVGIG (reference sequence). This CDR3 is 14 amino acids long. Here the CDR3 DNA reads TGTGCCTGGAGTCCCCCGGCGGGGGTTTATGGCTACACCTTC. Protein sequence: CAWSPPAGVYGYTF.

DNA for the CDR3: TGTGCCAGCTATCGTGGGACAGGGGTTCTCGAGCAGTACTTC. It specifies CASYRGTGVLEQYF. The chain is built from TRBV5-6 and TRBJ2-7; 10 positions match TRBD1. V lost 7 bases to trimming and J lost 6 bases; unmatched junction nucleotides: 10. Germline-derived CDR1 and CDR2 are SGHDT and YYEEEE. The CDR3 extends over 14 amino acids.

This clone was counted once. V and J are TRBV7-2 and TRBJ2-3, with D maybe TRBD2 (5 bases). Trimming cost V 0 bases and J 6 bases, with 10 bases left between them. This CDR3 has 14 residues. The germline V gene encodes CDR1 SGHTA and CDR2 FQGNSA. CDR3 sequence: CASSLAGVLDTQYF. In DNA form, the CDR3 reads TGTGCCAGCAGCTTAGCGGGAGTACTGGATACGCAGTATTTT.

The chain has TRBV15 and TRBJ1-2, with D perhaps TRBD1 (6 bases). V lost 4 bases, J lost 2 bases, and 14 bases lay in between. Germline V CDR1 and CDR2: LNHNV, YYDKDF (reference sequence). This CDR3 region has 15 residues. CDR3 in DNA: TGTGCCACCAGCAACCCCCCCAGGGGCAACTATGGCTACACCTTC. Translating gives CATSNPPRGNYGYTF.

The V gene is TRBV7-9, the J gene TRBJ2-3; a possible D gene is TRBD2 (6 bases). The CDR3 is made up of 14 amino acids. Germline assignment: CDR1 SEHNR and CDR2 FQNEAQ (reference sequence). The V end lost 6 bases, the J end lost 4 bases, and 14 bases lay between the germline ends. The CDR3 DNA reads as TGTGCCAGCAGTTCGGGACTGAAAGCAGATACGCAGTATTTT. Its protein is CASSSGLKADTQYF. Complete variable domain (other parts from reference TRBV7-9 and TRBJ2-3): DTGVSQNPRHKITKRGQNVTFRCDPISEHNRLYWYRQTLGQGPEFLTYFQNEAQLEKSRLLSDRFSAERPKGSFSTLEIQRTEQGDSAMYLCASSSGLKADTQYFGPGTRLTVL.

V and J are TRBV28 and TRBJ1-2; the D is unclear. The length of the CDR3 is 12 residues. The ends were cut back, 5 bases at V and 8 bases at J, with 12 bases in the middle. Looked up from germline, CDR1 is MDHEN and CDR2 is SYDVKM. For the CDR3, the DNA is TGTGCCAGCAGTCACCCCCCTATGGGCTACACCTTC. Its translation: CASSHPPMGYTF.

This clone came up once. The chain employs TRBV2 and TRBJ2-7; perhaps TRBD1 as D (5 bases). The CDR3 consists of 14 residues. V gave up 11 bases and J gave up 2 bases, with 19 bases separating them. CDR1 is SNHLY and CDR2 is FYNNEI in the germline V gene. CDR3 in DNA: TGTGCCTCCGATCTTAGGGGCGCCGCCTACGAGCAGTACTTC. This gives the protein CASDLRGAAYEQYF.

The chain joins TRBV19 to TRBJ1-1; possible D gene TRBD1, 5 bases. V lost 7 bases and J 1 base, leaving 10 bases between the germline ends. Germline V gives CDR1 LNHDA, CDR2 SQIVND (reference sequence). This CDR3 spans 13 amino acids. CDR3 loop: CASISDTNTEAFF. The DNA for the CDR3 is TGTGCCAGTATTTCGGACACGAACACTGAAGCTTTCTTT.

The chain recombines TRBV9 with TRBJ2-7, with 7 bases fitting TRBD2. V shed 2 bases, J shed 7 bases, and the junction held 6 bases outside the gene matches. This CDR3 has 13 residues. Germline V gene data show CDR1 as SGDLS and CDR2 as YYNGEE. As DNA, the CDR3 is TGTGCCAGCAGCGTTGGCGGGAGCAGGGAGCAGTACTTC. Protein product: CASSVGGSREQYF. The whole variable domain, filled in from reference TRBV9 and TRBJ2-7, reads DSGVTQTPKHLITATGQRVTLRCSPRSGDLSVYWYQQSLDQGLQFLIQYYNGEERAKGNILERFSAQQFPDLHSELNLSSLELGDSALYFCASSVGGSREQYFGPGTRLTVT.

The chain employs TRBV4-3 and TRBJ1-1; D might be TRBD1 (6 bases). CDR1 is LGHNA, CDR2 YSLEER, per germline. The V end lost 3 bases, the J end lost 3 bases, and 20 bases lay between the germline ends. CDR3 length: 17 residues. CDR3: CASSHQKGVAGDTEAFF. For the CDR3, the DNA is TGCGCCAGCAGCCACCAAAAGGGGGTGGCAGGCGACACTGAAGCTTTCTTT.

The chain carries TRBV7-9 and TRBJ2-1; 8 nucleotides line up with TRBD2. Germline CDR1 reads SEHNR; CDR2 reads FQNEAQ (reference sequence). There are 13 residues in the CDR3. J lost 3 bases, V lost 5 bases, and 0 bases had no gene match. The DNA for the CDR3 is TGTGCCAGCAGCCGGGAGGGCTACAATGAGCAGTTCTTC. Translated, it gives CASSREGYNEQFF.

This sequence joins TRBV11-2 and TRBJ1-1; 7 bases align to TRBD1. This CDR3 has 12 amino acids. Per the germline V gene, CDR1 is SGHAT and CDR2 is FQNNGV. Unmatched junction bases numbered 6, after V lost 5 bases and J lost 9 bases. The DNA for the CDR3 is TGTGCCAGCAGCACAGGGGTCCGCCAAGCTTTCTTT. Its translation: CASSTGVRQAFF.

This clone was seen once. The chain recombines TRBV29-1 with TRBJ2-1; 11 nucleotides match TRBD2. Germline V gene data show CDR1 as SQVTM and CDR2 as ANQGSEA. The CDR3 totals 14 residues. The V and J ends lost 5 bases and 10 bases, in that order; junction bases with no gene match: 10. CDR3 region: CSVIAGGPDEEQFF. Written as DNA, the CDR3 is TGCAGCGTTATAGCGGGAGGGCCGGACGAGGAGCAGTTCTTC.

J is TRBJ1-2 and V is TRBV30; D may be TRBD1 (5 bases). V lost 1 base and J lost 7, with 10 bases in between. Germline CDR1 is GTSNPN and CDR2 is SVGIG (reference sequence). The CDR3 contains 12 residues. CDR3 sequence reads: CAWSGGRGGYTF. CDR3 DNA: TGTGCCTGGAGTGGAGGAAGGGGTGGCTACACCTTC.

This clone was counted once. The chain couples TRBV7-9 to TRBJ1-4; 8 bases are shared with TRBD1. The V gene's germline CDR1 is SEHNR and CDR2 FQNEAQ (reference sequence). Unmatched junction bases numbered 1, after V lost 3 bases and J lost 4 bases. This CDR3 spans 14 amino acids. CDR3 nucleotide sequence: TGTGCCAGCAGCTTCACAGGGGGTAATGAAAAACTGTTTTTT. Translated: CASSFTGGNEKLFF.

CDR3 bases: TGTGCCAGCAGCTTAGTGTACAGGGGGGAGACCCAGTACTTC. The encoded protein is CASSLVYRGETQYF. The rearrangement links TRBV7-2 to TRBJ2-5; 8 bases agree with TRBD1. Germline CDR1 reads SGHTA; CDR2 reads FQGNSA. This CDR3 contains 14 residues. The J segment lost 5 bases and the V segment lost 1 base, leaving 3 bases of the junction unmatched.

V gene TRBV7-2 combines with J gene TRBJ1-5; 8 bases line up with TRBD1. The V segment lost 6 bases and the J segment 0 bases; nucleotides outside the gene matches: 7. Germline V gene sequence: CDR1 SGHTA, CDR2 FQGNSA. This CDR3 is built from 16 residues. The CDR3 DNA follows: TGTGCCAGCAGGCCTGGACAGGGCTTTAGCAATCAGCCCCAGCATTTT. It codes for CASRPGQGFSNQPQHF.

As DNA, the CDR3 is TGTGCCAGCAGCTTACCCCTCCGGGAGCCACTTGGCTACACCTTC. It translates to CASSLPLREPLGYTF. The chain carries TRBV7-2 and TRBJ1-2; D gene unclear. CDR1 and CDR2 (germline): SGHTA, FQGNSA. The CDR3 length is 15 residues. V shed 2 bases and J shed 7 bases, with 17 bases lying between them.

The rearrangement uses TRBV18 and TRBJ2-5; no firm D call. The CDR3 is 13 residues long. V dropped 8 bases and J dropped 5 bases, with 15 bases sitting between them. Germline V gene sequence: CDR1 KGHSH, CDR2 LQKENI. CDR3 sequence (DNA): TGTGCCAGCCCTCCAGGCTCCGCGGAGACCCAGTACTTC. The encoded protein is CASPPGSAETQYF.

V is TRBV4-3 and J is TRBJ2-7, with D possibly TRBD2 on 5 matching bases. CDR1 and CDR2 (germline): LGHNA, YSLEER. V was cut by 4 bases and J by 3 bases, with 10 bases left in between. The CDR3 has 13 residues. The CDR3 nucleotides read TGCGCCAGCAGCCTTGGACTCGACTACGAGCAGTACTTC. It specifies CASSLGLDYEQYF.

This chain links TRBV5-4 with TRBJ2-3, with TRBD2 matching over 7 bases. CDR3 size: 16 residues. CDR1 is SGHNT, CDR2 YYREEE, per germline (reference sequence). The V segment lost 0 bases and the J segment 0 bases; nucleotides outside the gene matches: 4. The CDR3 sequence: CASSLGTRPSTDTQYF. For the CDR3, the DNA is TGTGCCAGCAGCTTGGGGACTAGGCCTAGCACAGATACGCAGTATTTT.